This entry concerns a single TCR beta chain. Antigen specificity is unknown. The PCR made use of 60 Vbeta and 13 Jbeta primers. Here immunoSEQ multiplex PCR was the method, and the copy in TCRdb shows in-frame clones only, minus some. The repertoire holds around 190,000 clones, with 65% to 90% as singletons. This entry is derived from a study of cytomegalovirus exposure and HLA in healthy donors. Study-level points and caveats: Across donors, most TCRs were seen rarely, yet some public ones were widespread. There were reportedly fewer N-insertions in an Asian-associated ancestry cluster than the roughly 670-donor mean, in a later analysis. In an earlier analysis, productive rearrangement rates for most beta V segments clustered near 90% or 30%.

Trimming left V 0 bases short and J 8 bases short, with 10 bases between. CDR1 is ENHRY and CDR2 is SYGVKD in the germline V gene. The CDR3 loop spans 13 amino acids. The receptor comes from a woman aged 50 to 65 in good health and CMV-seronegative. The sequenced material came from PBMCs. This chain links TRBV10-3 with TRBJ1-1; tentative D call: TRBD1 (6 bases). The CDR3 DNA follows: TGTGCCATCAGTGAGTCGTCAGGGGCGGAAGCTTTCTTT. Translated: CAISESSGAEAFF.